This TCR beta chain was observed in a study of ipilimumab plus nivolumab after autologous stem cell transplantation. Study background: Patients received a median of about five ipilimumab and 8 nivolumab doses.

This clone came up a few times. Trimming pared 6 bases from V and 4 bases from J, leaving 13 bases between. Germline-derived CDR1 and CDR2 are WSHSY and SAAADI. The CDR3 has 14 residues. Generated by immunoSEQ multiplex PCR, the TCRdb table keeps only in-frame clones and is missing some. The sample has 15,000 to 20,000 clones, around four fifths seen once. The clonotype comes from a male donor with diffuse large B-cell lymphoma. The source was PBMCs, collected in a trial of ipilimumab plus nivolumab as post-transplant consolidation. The gene calls are TRBV10-2 and TRBJ2-1; no definite D call. CDR3 in DNA: TGCGCCAGCAGCTCCGACTCCTCTTACAATGAGCAGTTCTTC. It codes for CASSSDSSYNEQFF.